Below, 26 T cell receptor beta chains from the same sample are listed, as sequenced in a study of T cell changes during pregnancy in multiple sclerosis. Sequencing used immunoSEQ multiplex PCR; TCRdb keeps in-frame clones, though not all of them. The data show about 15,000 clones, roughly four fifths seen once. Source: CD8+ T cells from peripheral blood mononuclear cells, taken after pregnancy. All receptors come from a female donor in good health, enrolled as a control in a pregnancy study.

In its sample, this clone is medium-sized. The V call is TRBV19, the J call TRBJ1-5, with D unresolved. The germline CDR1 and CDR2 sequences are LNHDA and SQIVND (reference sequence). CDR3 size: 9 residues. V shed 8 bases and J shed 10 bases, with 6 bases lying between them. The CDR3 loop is CASPKPQHF. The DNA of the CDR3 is TGTGCCAGTCCCAAACCCCAGCATTTT.

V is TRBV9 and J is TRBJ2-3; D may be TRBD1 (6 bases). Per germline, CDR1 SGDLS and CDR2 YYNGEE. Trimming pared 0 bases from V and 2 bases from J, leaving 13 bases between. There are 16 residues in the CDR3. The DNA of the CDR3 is TGTGCCAGCAGCGTAGGGGAACAGGGCTCCACAGATACGCAGTATTTT. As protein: CASSVGEQGSTDTQYF.

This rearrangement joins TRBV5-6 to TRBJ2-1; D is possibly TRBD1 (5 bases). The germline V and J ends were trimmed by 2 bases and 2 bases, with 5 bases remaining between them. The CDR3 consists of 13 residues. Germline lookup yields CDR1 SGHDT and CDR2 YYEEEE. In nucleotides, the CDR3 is TGTGCCAGCAGCTTAGGGGCCTACAATGAGCAGTTCTTC. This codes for CASSLGAYNEQFF.

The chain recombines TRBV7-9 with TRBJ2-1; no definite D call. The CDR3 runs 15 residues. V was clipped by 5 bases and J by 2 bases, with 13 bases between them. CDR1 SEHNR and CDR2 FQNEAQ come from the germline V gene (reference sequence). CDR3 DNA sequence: TGTGCCAGCAGCCCGTGGCGGAAGCCCTACAATGAGCAGTTCTTC. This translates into CASSPWRKPYNEQFF.

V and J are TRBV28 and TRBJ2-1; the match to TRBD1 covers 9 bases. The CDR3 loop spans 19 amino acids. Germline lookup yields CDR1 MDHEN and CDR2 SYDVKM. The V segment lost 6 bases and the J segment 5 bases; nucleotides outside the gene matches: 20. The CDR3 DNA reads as TGTGCCAGCAGACCTACTTACATCCGGGACAGGGCTCGGGACAATGAGCAGTTCTTC. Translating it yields CASRPTYIRDRARDNEQFF.

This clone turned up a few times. The CDR3 is CASSQGPGQGADEQYF. DNA for the CDR3: TGTGCCAGCAGCCAAGGGCCGGGACAGGGGGCCGACGAGCAGTACTTC. V and J are TRBV4-2 and TRBJ2-7; 12 nucleotides agree with TRBD1. CDR1 and CDR2 from the germline V gene are LGHNA and YNFKEQ. The CDR3 spans 16 residues. Unmatched junction bases numbered 6, after V lost 1 base and J lost 5 bases.

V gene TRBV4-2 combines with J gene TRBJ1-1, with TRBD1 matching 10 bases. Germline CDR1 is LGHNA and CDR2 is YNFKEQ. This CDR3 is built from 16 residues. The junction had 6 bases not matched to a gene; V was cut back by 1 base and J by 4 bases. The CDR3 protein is CASSQVTGQGGTEAFF. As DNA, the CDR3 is TGTGCCAGCAGCCAAGTGACCGGACAGGGGGGCACTGAAGCTTTCTTT.

CDR3 loop: CASSVGGRNRELFF. DNA of the CDR3: TGTGCCAGCAGCGTAGGCGGACGGAACAGGGAGCTGTTTTTT. The V and J genes are TRBV9 and TRBJ1-4; D gene ambiguous. The end of the DNA fits TRBJ2-2 better, so the J call may be wrong. The CDR3 consists of 14 residues. Germline V lookup: CDR1 SGDLS, CDR2 YYNGEE.

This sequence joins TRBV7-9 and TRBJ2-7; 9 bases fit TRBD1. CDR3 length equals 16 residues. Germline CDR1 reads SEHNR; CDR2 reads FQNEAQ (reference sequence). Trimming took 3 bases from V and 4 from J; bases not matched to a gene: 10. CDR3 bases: TGTGCCAGCAGCTTCTACTACCGGGACAGGGTTTACGAGCAGTACTTC. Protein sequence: CASSFYYRDRVYEQYF.

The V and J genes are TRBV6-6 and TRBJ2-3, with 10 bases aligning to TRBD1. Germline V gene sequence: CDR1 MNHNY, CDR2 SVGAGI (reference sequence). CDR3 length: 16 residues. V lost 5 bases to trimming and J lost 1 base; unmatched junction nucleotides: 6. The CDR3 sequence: CASSHPGTGGTDTQYF. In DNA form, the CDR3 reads TGTGCCAGCAGTCACCCAGGGACAGGGGGCACAGATACGCAGTATTTT.

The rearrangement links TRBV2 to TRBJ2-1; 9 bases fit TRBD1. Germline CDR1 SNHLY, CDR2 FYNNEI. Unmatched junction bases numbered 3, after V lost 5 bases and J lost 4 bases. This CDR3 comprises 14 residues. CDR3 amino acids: CASSSGTGYNEQFF. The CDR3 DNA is TGTGCCAGCAGTTCCGGGACAGGGTACAATGAGCAGTTCTTC.

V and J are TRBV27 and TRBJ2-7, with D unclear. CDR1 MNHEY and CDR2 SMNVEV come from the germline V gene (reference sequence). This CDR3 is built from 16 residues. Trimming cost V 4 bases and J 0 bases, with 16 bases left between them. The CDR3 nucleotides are TGTGCCAGCAGTTCCCCCCTGGTTGGGCCCTCCTACGAGCAGTACTTC. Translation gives CASSSPLVGPSYEQYF.

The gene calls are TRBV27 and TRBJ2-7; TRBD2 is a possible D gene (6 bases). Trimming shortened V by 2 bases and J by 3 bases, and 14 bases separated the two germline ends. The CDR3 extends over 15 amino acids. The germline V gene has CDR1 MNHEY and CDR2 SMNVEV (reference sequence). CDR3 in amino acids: CASSLGGALFYEQYF. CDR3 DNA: TGTGCCAGCAGTTTAGGCGGGGCCCTATTCTACGAGCAGTACTTC.

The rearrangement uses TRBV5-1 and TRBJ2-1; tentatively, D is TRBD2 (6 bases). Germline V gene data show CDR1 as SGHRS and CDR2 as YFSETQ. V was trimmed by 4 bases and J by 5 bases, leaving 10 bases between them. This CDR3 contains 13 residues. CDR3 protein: CASSEGLNNEQFF. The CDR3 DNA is TGCGCCAGCAGCGAGGGACTGAACAATGAGCAGTTCTTC.

As DNA, the CDR3 is TGTGCCAGCAGCTCCCCTGAGGGTAACTACGAGCAGTACTTC. It translates to CASSSPEGNYEQYF. This chain links TRBV7-8 with TRBJ2-7, with a tentative D call TRBD2 (5 bases). The germline V gene encodes CDR1 SGHVS and CDR2 FQNEAQ. V was pared by 4 bases and J by 3 bases, with 13 bases between. The CDR3 loop spans 14 amino acids.

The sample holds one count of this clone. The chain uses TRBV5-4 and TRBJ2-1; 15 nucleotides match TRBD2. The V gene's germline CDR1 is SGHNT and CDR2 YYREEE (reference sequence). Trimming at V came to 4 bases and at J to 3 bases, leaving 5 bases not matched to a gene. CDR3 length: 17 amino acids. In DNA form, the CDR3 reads TGTGCCAGCAGCCCCGGGACTAGCGGGGGGTACTACAATGAGCAGTTCTTC. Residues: CASSPGTSGGYYNEQFF.

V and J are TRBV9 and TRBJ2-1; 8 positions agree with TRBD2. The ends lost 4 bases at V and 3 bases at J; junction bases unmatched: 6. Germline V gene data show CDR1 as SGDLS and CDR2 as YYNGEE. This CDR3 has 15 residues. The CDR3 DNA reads TGTGCCAGCAGCCCCTCCGGGACTAGCTACAATGAGCAGTTCTTC. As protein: CASSPSGTSYNEQFF. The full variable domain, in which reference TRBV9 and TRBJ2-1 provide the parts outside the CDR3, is DSGVTQTPKHLITATGQRVTLRCSPRSGDLSVYWYQQSLDQGLQFLIQYYNGEERAKGNILERFSAQQFPDLHSELNLSSLELGDSALYFCASSPSGTSYNEQFFGPGTRLTVL.

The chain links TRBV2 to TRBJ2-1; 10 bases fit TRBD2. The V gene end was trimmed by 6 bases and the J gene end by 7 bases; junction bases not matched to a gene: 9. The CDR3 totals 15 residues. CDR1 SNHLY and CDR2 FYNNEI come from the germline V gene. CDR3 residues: CASRPSGGARNEQFF. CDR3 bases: TGTGCCAGCAGGCCAAGCGGGGGGGCCAGGAATGAGCAGTTCTTC.

This CDR3 reads CASSDERTRSYNEQFF. CDR3 in DNA: TGTGCCAGCAGTGACGAAAGGACACGCTCCTACAATGAGCAGTTCTTC. The chain joins TRBV6-4 to TRBJ2-1; maybe TRBD1 (5 bases). The CDR3 consists of 16 residues. Germline values: CDR1 MRHNA, CDR2 SNTAGT. Trimming pared 2 bases from V and 0 bases from J, leaving 11 bases between.

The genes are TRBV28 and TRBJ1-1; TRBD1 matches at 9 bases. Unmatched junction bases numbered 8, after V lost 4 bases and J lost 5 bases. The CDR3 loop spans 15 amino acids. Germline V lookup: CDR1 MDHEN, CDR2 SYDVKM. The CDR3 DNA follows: TGTGCCAGCAGTTACTCGGGACAGGGTTATACTGAAGCTTTCTTT. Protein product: CASSYSGQGYTEAFF.

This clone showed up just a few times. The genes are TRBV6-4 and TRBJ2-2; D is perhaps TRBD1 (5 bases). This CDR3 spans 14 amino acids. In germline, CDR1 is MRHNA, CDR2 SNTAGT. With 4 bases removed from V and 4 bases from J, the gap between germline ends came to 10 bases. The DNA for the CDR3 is TGTGCCAGCAGTGTGGCAGGGCCCACCGGGGAGCTGTTTTTT. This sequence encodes CASSVAGPTGELFF.

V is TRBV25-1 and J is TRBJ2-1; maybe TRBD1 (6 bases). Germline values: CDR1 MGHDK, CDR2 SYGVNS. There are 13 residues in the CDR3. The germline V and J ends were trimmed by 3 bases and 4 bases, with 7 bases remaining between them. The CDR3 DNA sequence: TGTGCCAGCAGTGATCAGGGGTACAATGAGCAGTTCTTC. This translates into CASSDQGYNEQFF. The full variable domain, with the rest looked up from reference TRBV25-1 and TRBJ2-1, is EADIYQTPRYLVIGTGKKITLECSQTMGHDKMYWYQQDPGMELHLIHYSYGVNSTEKGDLSSESTVSRIRTEHFPLTLESARPSHTSQYLCASSDQGYNEQFFGPGTRLTVL.

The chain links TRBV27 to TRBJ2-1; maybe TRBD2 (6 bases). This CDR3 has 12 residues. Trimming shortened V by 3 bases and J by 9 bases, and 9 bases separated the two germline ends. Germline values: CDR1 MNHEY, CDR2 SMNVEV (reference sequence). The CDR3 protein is CASSFGGVEQFF. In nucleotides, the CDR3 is TGTGCCAGCAGTTTTGGAGGGGTTGAGCAGTTCTTC.

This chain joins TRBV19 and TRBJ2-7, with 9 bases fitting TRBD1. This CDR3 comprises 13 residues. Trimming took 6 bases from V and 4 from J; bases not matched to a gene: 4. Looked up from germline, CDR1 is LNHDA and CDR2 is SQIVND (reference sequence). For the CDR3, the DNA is TGTGCCAGTAGCTGGACAGGGGAGTACGAGCAGTACTTC. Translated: CASSWTGEYEQYF.

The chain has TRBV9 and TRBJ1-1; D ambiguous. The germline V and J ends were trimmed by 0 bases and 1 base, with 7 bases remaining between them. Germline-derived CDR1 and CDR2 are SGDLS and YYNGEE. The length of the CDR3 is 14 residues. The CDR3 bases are TGTGCCAGCAGCGTAGATCCATCGAACACTGAAGCTTTCTTT. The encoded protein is CASSVDPSNTEAFF.

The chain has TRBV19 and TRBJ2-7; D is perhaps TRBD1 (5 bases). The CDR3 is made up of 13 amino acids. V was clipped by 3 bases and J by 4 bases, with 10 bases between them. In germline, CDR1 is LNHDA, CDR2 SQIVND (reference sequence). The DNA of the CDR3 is TGTGCCAGTAGTATCCAGGGTTCGTACGAGCAGTACTTC. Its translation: CASSIQGSYEQYF. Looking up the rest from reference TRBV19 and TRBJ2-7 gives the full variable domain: DGGITQSPKYLFRKEGQNVTLSCEQNLNHDAMYWYRQDPGQGLRLIYYSQIVNDFQKGDIAEGYSVSREKKESFPLTVTSAQKNPTAFYLCASSIQGSYEQYFGPGTRLTVT.